The rows below give T cell receptor beta chains drawn from one sample of a study of blood T cell repertoires in COVID-19. Produced via immunoSEQ multiplex PCR; TCRdb's table is partial and in-frame only. This table holds about 150,000 clones, 70% to 85% found once. Sequenced input: peripheral blood. These receptors all come from a man in his 60s with COVID-19, enrolled during active disease. Both conserved end residues are part of each CDR3. A D gene is named only where the DNA matches it firmly. Clone size is stated in some rows and not others, as once, few, many or a class when expanded.

-	TRBV3-1/TRBV3-2	-	TRBJ1-5	TGTGCCAGCAGCCCCCACAGTCAGCCCCAGCATTTT	CASSPHSQPQHF
few	TRBV15	-	TRBJ1-3	TGTGCCACCAGCAGAGATCGAGCGGCTGGTGAAAACACCATATATTTT	CATSRDRAAGENTIYF
-	TRBV7-2	TRBD2	TRBJ2-7	TGTGCCAGCAGCTTAGCGCTGAGCTTGACTAGCCTGTACGAGCAGTACTTC	CASSLALSLTSLYEQYF
-	TRBV4-3	TRBD2	TRBJ2-1	TGCGCCAGCAGCCAAGGTAGCGGGGCGGACAATGAGCAGTTCTTC	CASSQGSGADNEQFF
-	TRBV7-2	-	TRBJ2-7	TGTGCCAGCAGCTTATCCCACGGTTCGGTGACTACCGCGATGCAGTACTTC	CASSLSHGSVTTAMQYF
-	TRBV2	TRBD1	TRBJ1-2	TGTGCCAGCAGGGGACAGGCGGGGTATGGCTACACCTTC	CASRGQAGYGYTF
-	TRBV14	-	TRBJ1-5	TGTGCCAGCAGCCAAGATAGGGCTATAATGGGGGCTTGCGGCAATCAGCCCCAGCATTTT	CASSQDRAIMGACGNQPQHF
-	TRBV14	-	TRBJ1-1	TGTGCCAGCAGCCCTAGTATGAACACTGAAGCTTTCTTT	CASSPSMNTEAFF
-	TRBV27	TRBD1	TRBJ1-1	TGTGCCAGCAGTGCGGGACAGGGTTCTTTGGACACTGAAGCTTTCTTT	CASSAGQGSLDTEAFF
-	TRBV11-3	-	TRBJ1-3	TGTGCCAGCAGCTCGACAGTAATCTCTGGAAACACCATATATTTT	CASSSTVISGNTIYF
-	TRBV24-1	-	TRBJ1-2	TGTGCCACCAGTGATTTGTCGGGGGTTGGCTACACCTTC	CATSDLSGVGYTF
-	TRBV5-4	-	TRBJ1-4	TGTGCCAGCAGCTTGCTAACAGAGACAGAAAAACTGTTTTTT	CASSLLTETEKLFF
once	TRBV5-1	-	TRBJ1-1	TGCGCCAGCAGCATAGGAGGACAGTTCGAAGCTTTCTTT	CASSIGGQFEAFF
once	TRBV12-3/TRBV12-4	-	TRBJ1-1	TGTGCCAGCAGTTTAGCCCGTGGCGAAGCTTTCTTT	CASSLARGEAFF
-	TRBV5-4	-	TRBJ1-2	TGTGCCAGCAGCGGCGGGGTGGGTGGCTACACCTTC	CASSGGVGGYTF
-	TRBV7-8	-	TRBJ2-5	TGTGCCAGCAGCTCGCAACCCGGCGGAGCCTTCCAAGAGACCCAGTACTTC	CASSSQPGGAFQETQYF
-	TRBV19	-	TRBJ1-3	TGTGCCAGTAGTAGAGACCCAGGAAACACCATATATTTT	CASSRDPGNTIYF
once	TRBV7-9	TRBD1	TRBJ2-5	TGTGCCAGCAGCTTAGCCCGACAGGGACAAGAGACCCAGTACTTC	CASSLARQGQETQYF
-	TRBV20-1	-	TRBJ1-5	TGCAGTGCTAGTCATGGCCAGCCCCAGCATTTT	CSASHGQPQHF
-	TRBV7-9	-	TRBJ1-4	TGTGCCAGCAGCTTAGTGGGGGCATTGGGTGAAAAACTGTTTTTT	CASSLVGALGEKLFF
-	TRBV12-5	TRBD2	TRBJ2-1	TGTGCTAGTGGTTCCGGACTAGCGGGACCCAGTGAGCAGTTCTTC	CASGSGLAGPSEQFF
-	TRBV6-4	-	TRBJ1-1	TGTGCCAGCAGGGAGAGGGTGAACACTGAAGCTTTCTTT	CASRERVNTEAFF
-	TRBV5-6	TRBD1	TRBJ1-2	TGTGCCAGCAGCTTGATGTCAGGGACAGGGACGGGAGGCTACACCTTC	CASSLMSGTGTGGYTF
once	TRBV6-5	-	TRBJ2-7	TGTGCCAGCAGTTCCACGGGAACAGAGTACGAGCAGCACTTC	CASSSTGTEYEQHF
-	TRBV5-5	-	TRBJ2-3	TGTGCCAGCGTCTCGAGCCTTAGCACAGATACGCAGTATTTT	CASVSSLSTDTQYF
-	TRBV30	-	TRBJ1-1	TGTGCCTGGAGTGTACGGACTGAGAACACTGAAGCTTTCTTT	CAWSVRTENTEAFF
-	TRBV24-1	TRBD2	TRBJ2-1	TGTGCCACCGAACTAGCGGGGTACAATGAGCAGTTCTTC	CATELAGYNEQFF
-	TRBV19	-	TRBJ2-7	TGTGCCAGTAGTATTCAGGGTTACGAGCAGTACTTC	CASSIQGYEQYF
-	TRBV13	-	TRBJ1-1	TGTGCCAGCAGCTTAAAGTCAGGTGGACACCAGAACACTGAAGCTTTCTTT	CASSLKSGGHQNTEAFF
-	TRBV9	-	TRBJ2-2	TGTGCCAGCAGCGGAGGGGGAGCCGGGGAGCTGTTTTTT	CASSGGGAGELFF
few	TRBV9	-	TRBJ2-2	TGTGCCAGCAGCGTAGGTTATTTGGCAACGAACACCGGGGAGCTGTTTTTT	CASSVGYLATNTGELFF
-	TRBV27	-	TRBJ1-1	TGTGCCAGCAGTTTGACGGACAGCCAGAACACTGAAGCTTTCTTT	CASSLTDSQNTEAFF
-	TRBV21-1	-	TRBJ1-4	TGTGCCAGCAGAGGACAGGTTGGAAGTAATGAAAAACTGTTTTTT	CASRGQVGSNEKLFF
once	TRBV7-3	TRBD1	TRBJ1-1	TGTGCCAGCAGCAAAGGACCGGGACAGGGTACGGCTTTCTTT	CASSKGPGQGTAFF
-	TRBV5-1	-	TRBJ1-2	TGCGCCAGCAGCTCGGACAGTGGGGAATACTATGGCTACACCTTC	CASSSDSGEYYGYTF
-	TRBV14	-	TRBJ1-1	TGTGCCAGCAGCCAACAACAGCTTATGAACACTGAAGCTTTCTTT	CASSQQQLMNTEAFF
-	TRBV27	-	TRBJ2-7	TGTGCCAGCACCCATGCCGGCGAGCAGTACTTC	CASTHAGEQYF